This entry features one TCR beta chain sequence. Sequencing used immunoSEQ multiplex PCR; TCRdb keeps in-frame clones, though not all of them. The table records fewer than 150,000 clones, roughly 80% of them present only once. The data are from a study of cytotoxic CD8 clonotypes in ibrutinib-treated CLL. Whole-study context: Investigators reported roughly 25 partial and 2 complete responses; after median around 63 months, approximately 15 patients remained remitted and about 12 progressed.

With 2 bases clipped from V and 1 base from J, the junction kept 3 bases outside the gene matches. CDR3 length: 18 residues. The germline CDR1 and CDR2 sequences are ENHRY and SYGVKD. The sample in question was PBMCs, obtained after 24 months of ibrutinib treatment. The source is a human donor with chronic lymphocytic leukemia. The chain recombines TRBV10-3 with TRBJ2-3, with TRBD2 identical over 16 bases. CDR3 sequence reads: CAISERGTSGGGTDTQYF. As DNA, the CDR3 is TGTGCCATCAGTGAGAGAGGGACTAGCGGGGGGGGCACAGATACGCAGTATTTT.